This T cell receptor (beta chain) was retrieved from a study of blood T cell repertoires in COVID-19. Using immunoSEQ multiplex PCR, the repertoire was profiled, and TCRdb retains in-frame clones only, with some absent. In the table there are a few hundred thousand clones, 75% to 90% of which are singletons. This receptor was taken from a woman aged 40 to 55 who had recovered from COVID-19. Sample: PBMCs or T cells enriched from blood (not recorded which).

CDR3 DNA: TGTGCCTGGAGCCACAGGGCCGCCAATGAAAAACTGTTTTTT. It codes for CAWSHRAANEKLFF. V gene TRBV30 combines with J gene TRBJ1-4; tentative D call: TRBD1 (6 bases). Per the germline V gene, CDR1 is GTSNPN and CDR2 is SVGIG (reference sequence). This CDR3 contains 14 residues. V lost 3 bases and J 5 bases, leaving 13 bases between the germline ends.